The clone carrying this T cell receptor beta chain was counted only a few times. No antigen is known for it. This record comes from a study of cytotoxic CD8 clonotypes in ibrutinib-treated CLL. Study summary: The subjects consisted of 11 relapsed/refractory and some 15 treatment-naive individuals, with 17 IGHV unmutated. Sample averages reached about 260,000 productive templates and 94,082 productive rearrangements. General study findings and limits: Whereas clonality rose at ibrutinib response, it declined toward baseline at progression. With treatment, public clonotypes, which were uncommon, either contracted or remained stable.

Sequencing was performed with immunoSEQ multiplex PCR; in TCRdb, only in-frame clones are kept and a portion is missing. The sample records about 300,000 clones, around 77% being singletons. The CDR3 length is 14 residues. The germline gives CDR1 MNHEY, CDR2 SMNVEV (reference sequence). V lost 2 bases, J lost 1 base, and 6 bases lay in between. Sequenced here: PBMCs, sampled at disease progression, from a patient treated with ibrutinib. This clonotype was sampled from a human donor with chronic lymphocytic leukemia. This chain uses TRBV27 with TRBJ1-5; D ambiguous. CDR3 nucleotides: TGTGCCAGCAGTTTAACGGGGAGCAATCAGCCCCAGCATTTT. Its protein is CASSLTGSNQPQHF.